A single sample gave rise to the 10 T cell receptor beta chains below, sequenced in a study of Ad26.COV2.S vaccination and SARS-CoV-2 variants. Sequenced by immunoSEQ multiplex PCR; TCRdb stores in-frame clones only, minus some. The table records hundreds of thousands of clones, 92% of them present only once. Specified treatment: approximately 18 received Ad26.COV2.S at low or high dose, single or two shots; about 5 received placebo; per-sample allocation not given. Day 63 after the first vaccine or placebo injection was the time point for sampling. Sample: peripheral blood, taken in a trial of Ad26.COV2.S vaccine versus placebo. These receptors all stem from a person between 18 and 59 years old who received the Ad26.COV2.S COVID-19 vaccine or a placebo.

The rearrangement uses TRBV7-8 and TRBJ1-1; D not resolved. The CDR3 contains 15 residues. V dropped 4 bases and J dropped 0 bases, with 12 bases sitting between them. In germline, CDR1 is SGHVS, CDR2 FQNEAQ. In nucleotides, the CDR3 is TGTGCCAGCAGCTCAGGCGGCGTTCTGAACACTGAAGCTTTCTTT. Encoded protein: CASSSGGVLNTEAFF.

This clone was seen only once. The chain is built from TRBV6-5 and TRBJ1-2; D is perhaps TRBD1 (5 bases). The V end lost 8 bases, the J end lost 6 bases, and 19 bases lay between the germline ends. The germline CDR1 and CDR2 sequences are MNHEY and SVGAGI. CDR3 size: 14 residues. This chain's CDR3 is CASLNVAGRDGYTF. The DNA of the CDR3 is TGTGCCAGCCTTAATGTCGCAGGGCGCGATGGCTACACCTTC.

The V gene is TRBV24-1, the J gene TRBJ1-3; D possibly corresponds to TRBD1 (5 bases). This CDR3 contains 15 residues. The ends were cut back, 4 bases at V and 3 bases at J, with 12 bases in the middle. Germline V CDR1 and CDR2: KGHDR, SFDVKD. The CDR3 region is CATSEATVDGNTIYF. The DNA of the CDR3 is TGTGCCACCAGTGAGGCGACAGTTGATGGAAACACCATATATTTT.

J is TRBJ2-3 and V is TRBV19; 7 bases match TRBD1. Germline V gene lookup returns CDR1 LNHDA and CDR2 SQIVND (reference sequence). This CDR3 is 15 amino acids long. Losses at the gene ends were 7 bases for V and 2 bases for J; bases not matched to a gene: 9. The CDR3 bases are TGTGCCAGTAAGGGGGACAGAACAAACACAGATACGCAGTATTTT. Its translation: CASKGDRTNTDTQYF. Full variable domain (remainder filled in from reference TRBV19 and TRBJ2-3): DGGITQSPKYLFRKEGQNVTLSCEQNLNHDAMYWYRQDPGQGLRLIYYSQIVNDFQKGDIAEGYSVSREKKESFPLTVTSAQKNPTAFYLCASKGDRTNTDTQYFGPGTRLTVL.

This rearrangement joins TRBV11-2 to TRBJ2-3; possibly TRBD2 for D (6 bases). The CDR3 loop spans 14 amino acids. The V gene lost 0 bases and the J gene lost 4 bases, with 8 bases spanning the gap. Germline values: CDR1 SGHAT, CDR2 FQNNGV. The CDR3: CASSLELAPDTQYF. DNA of the CDR3: TGTGCCAGCAGCTTAGAACTAGCCCCAGATACGCAGTATTTT.

The chain uses TRBV19 and TRBJ1-4; TRBD1 aligns across 7 bases. In germline, CDR1 is LNHDA, CDR2 SQIVND (reference sequence). V shed 6 bases and J 2 bases; nucleotides not matched to a gene: 9. The CDR3 consists of 16 residues. In DNA, the CDR3 is TGTGCCAGTAGCAGATCTCCGGGACAGACTAATGAAAAACTGTTTTTT. This codes for CASSRSPGQTNEKLFF.

J is TRBJ1-3 and V is TRBV4-1; D ambiguous. The length of the CDR3 is 17 residues. Trimming pared 1 base from V and 0 bases from J, leaving 13 bases between. CDR1 is MGHRA and CDR2 is YSYEKL in the germline V gene. The CDR3 DNA reads TGCGCCAGCAGCCAAGCCCCCGACACTGCCTCTGGAAACACCATATATTTT. It codes for CASSQAPDTASGNTIYF.

V is TRBV5-1 and J is TRBJ2-3; no definite D call. The CDR3 has 13 residues. With 5 bases removed from V and 4 bases from J, the gap between germline ends came to 11 bases. The germline gives CDR1 SGHRS, CDR2 YFSETQ. CDR3 region: CASSILGSDTQYF. DNA of the CDR3: TGCGCCAGCAGTATACTCGGATCAGATACGCAGTATTTT.

V is TRBV7-9 and J is TRBJ1-4; possible D gene TRBD1, 5 bases. This CDR3 is 14 amino acids long. The V gene's germline CDR1 is SEHNR and CDR2 FQNEAQ (reference sequence). Deletions cut 5 bases from V and 13 bases from J, with 20 bases between. CDR3 nucleotides: TGTGCCAGCAGCGCCGGGACTCGCGAGAAGAGACTGTTTTTT. This translates into CASSAGTREKRLFF.

V and J are TRBV28 and TRBJ1-1; TRBD1 might be the D (5 bases). Germline V gene lookup returns CDR1 MDHEN and CDR2 SYDVKM. The CDR3 has 13 residues. V lost 3 bases and J 7 bases, leaving 12 bases between the germline ends. The CDR3: CASSLVDRIEAFF. In DNA form, the CDR3 reads TGTGCCAGCAGTTTGGTCGACAGAATTGAAGCTTTCTTT.